The 6 T cell receptor beta chains below all came from one sample that was sequenced in a study of shared clonotypes between healthy human individuals. Generated by immunoSEQ multiplex PCR, the TCRdb table keeps only in-frame clones and is missing some. The table has about 1.5 million clones, nearly 99% seen once; the top ten hold about 0.4%. The sequencing input was naive CD4+ T cells sorted from blood. The subset was: CD45RA+ positively selected. The receptors derive from a man aged 30 to 39 in good health.

The V gene is TRBV5-1, the J gene TRBJ1-2; 9 bases map to TRBD1. V gave up 4 bases and J gave up 5 bases; unmatched junction bases: 6. The CDR3 spans 14 residues. Germline loops: CDR1 SGHRS, CDR2 YFSETQ. DNA for the CDR3: TGCGCCAGCAGCCCGGACAGGGGAGGGTATGGCTACACCTTC. Translating it yields CASSPDRGGYGYTF.

The chain couples TRBV9 to TRBJ2-7, with TRBD2 identical over 9 bases. CDR3 length: 13 amino acids. V shed 0 bases, J shed 7 bases, and the junction held 2 bases outside the gene matches. Germline CDR1 and CDR2: SGDLS and YYNGEE. The CDR3 region is CASSVGLAEEQYF. The CDR3 DNA reads TGTGCCAGCAGCGTAGGACTAGCGGAAGAGCAGTACTTC.

This chain uses TRBV18 with TRBJ2-2; 9 nucleotides match TRBD2. This CDR3 contains 15 residues. Germline V lookup: CDR1 KGHSH, CDR2 LQKENI. V shed 8 bases and J 6 bases; nucleotides not matched to a gene: 10. CDR3 bases: TGTGCCAGCAAAGCCTTAGCGGGAGAGGCCGGGGAGCTGTTTTTT. It encodes CASKALAGEAGELFF.

V gene TRBV5-6 combines with J gene TRBJ2-3; the D gene is possibly TRBD2 (6 bases). Germline assignment: CDR1 SGHDT and CDR2 YYEEEE. The CDR3 is 13 amino acids. V shed 4 bases and J shed 2 bases, with 8 bases lying between them. CDR3 bases: TGTGCCAGCAGCGGAGGGCCCACAGATACGCAGTATTTT. This sequence encodes CASSGGPTDTQYF.

This clone occurred once. This sequence joins TRBV9 and TRBJ2-7; weak D call: TRBD2 (6 bases). This CDR3 region has 14 residues. From germline, CDR1 is SGDLS and CDR2 YYNGEE. Trimming pared 2 bases from V and 1 base from J, leaving 10 bases between. The CDR3 region is CASSVVAVSYEQYF. The CDR3 coding sequence is TGTGCCAGCAGCGTCGTAGCGGTTTCCTACGAGCAGTACTTC.

The chain carries TRBV19 and TRBJ2-1; weak D call: TRBD1 (5 bases). This CDR3 has 14 amino acids. The germline V gene has CDR1 LNHDA and CDR2 SQIVND (reference sequence). Trimming shortened V by 10 bases and J by 2 bases, and 15 bases separated the two germline ends. DNA of the CDR3: TGTGCCACCCACGACCAGGGCGCCTACAATGAGCAGTTCTTC. Translating it yields CATHDQGAYNEQFF.